This TCR beta chain appears in the sequencing data of a study of blood T cell repertoires in COVID-19. The overall study: Spain, Italy and the United States supplied samples that represented acute and convalescent COVID-19. In each case, the material was cDNA or gDNA derived from T cells, B-cell-depleted T cells, or PBMCs.

The CDR3 contains 16 residues. With 5 bases removed from V and 0 bases from J, the gap between germline ends came to 14 bases. Germline values: CDR1 SGHTA, CDR2 FQGNSA. Sequencing was performed with immunoSEQ multiplex PCR; in TCRdb, only in-frame clones are kept and a portion is missing. The top ten clones hold around 10% of a sample with about 270,000 clones, approximately 86% of them seen once. The origin of this receptor is a man in his forties who had recovered from COVID-19. The rearrangement joins TRBV7-2 to TRBJ2-1, with D tentatively TRBD2 (6 bases). Source material: peripheral blood. The CDR3 DNA is TGTGCCAGCAGCCCGAGCGGGTTCTTCTCCTACAATGAGCAGTTCTTC. Translating gives CASSPSGFFSYNEQFF.